This T cell receptor (beta chain) was obtained from a study of T cell responses to AZD1222 COVID-19 vaccine. Assay used: immunoSEQ multiplex PCR; TCRdb lists only in-frame clones, some missing. The repertoire holds 150,000 to 200,000 clones, just over 85% seen once, with roughly 10% in the top ten. Whole-study results and caveats: Reportedly, close to half of spike-specific TCRs are directed against unmutated variant regions. The sample set comprised mostly white British donors with more females, and clonal diversity was possibly underestimated. At 160-218 and 743-854, vaccine-associated CD4 TCRs were dominant, and they spanned spike.

It was second doses at about 4 or about 12 weeks that were pooled. Note on this clone: The antigen remains undetermined.

Germline V gives CDR1 MNHNY, CDR2 SVGAGI (reference sequence). The length of the CDR3 is 16 residues. The V and J ends lost 0 bases and 5 bases, in that order; junction bases with no gene match: 5. This material consisted of peripheral blood, taken 28 days after the second AZD1222 dose. The rearrangement joins TRBV6-6 to TRBJ2-3; TRBD2 matches 10 bases. The origin of this receptor is an adult who received the AZD1222 COVID-19 vaccine. CDR3 DNA sequence: TGTGCCAGCAGTTACTCGAATCTAGCGGGGGTAGATACGCAGTATTTT. This sequence encodes CASSYSNLAGVDTQYF.